The entry that follows covers one T cell receptor (beta chain) sequence. The data stem from a study of blood T cell repertoires in COVID-19. Study context: The United States, Italy and Spain were the sources of the acute and convalescent COVID-19 samples. Nucleic acid was either cDNA or gDNA, and it came from T cells, B-cell-depleted T cells, or PBMCs.

Authors' data handling: Amplification of reference gene primers provided the estimated nucleated cell counts. Libraries were prepared by immunoSEQ multiplex PCR; TCRdb keeps only in-frame clonotypes and omits some of them. V and J calls and clone size follow that table, whereas D and trimming were derived from the DNA. The sample lists around 200,000 clones, 65% to 90% seen once, with approximately 5% in the top ten. The CDR3 sequence is 13 residues long. Germline CDR1 SQVTM, CDR2 ANQGSEA. With 7 bases clipped from V and 1 base from J, the junction kept 2 bases outside the gene matches. The receptor was isolated from a human donor in a cohort sampled during active COVID-19. The genes are TRBV29-1 and TRBJ1-3, with TRBD1 matching 9 bases. Material: peripheral blood. DNA for the CDR3: TGCAGCGCAGGACAGGGGTCTGGAAACACCATATATTTT. Translating it yields CSAGQGSGNTIYF. Using reference TRBV29-1 and TRBJ1-3 for the parts outside the CDR3, the full variable domain is SAVISQKPSRDICQRGTSLTIQCQVDSQVTMMFWYRQQPGQSLTLIATANQGSEATYESGFVIDKFPISRPNLTFSTLTVSNMSPEDSSIYLCSAGQGSGNTIYFGEGSWLTVV.